This entry is about one TCR beta chain. Its specificity is unknown. Germline CDR1 and CDR2: SGHTA and FQGNSA. J was trimmed by 3 bases and V by 6 bases; bases with no gene match: 12. This CDR3 is 16 amino acids long. Sequenced by immunoSEQ multiplex PCR; TCRdb stores in-frame clones only, minus some. The sample holds 100,000 or so clones, more than 85% seen once. These data originate in a study of graft-versus-host responses after intestinal transplantation. General observations from the study: In recipient marrow, GvH clones were found, and some appeared first in ileum or blood.

This clonotype originated in a human donor who received an intestinal transplant. This material consisted of unstimulated CD8+ T cells sorted from spleen or lymph node cells, taken before intestinal transplant. V usage is TRBV7-2 and J usage is TRBJ2-7; TRBD1 matches 9 bases. In nucleotides, the CDR3 is TGTGCCAGCAGTTCCCCCCGGGGACAGGGAGACTACGAGCAGTACTTC. This codes for CASSSPRGQGDYEQYF.